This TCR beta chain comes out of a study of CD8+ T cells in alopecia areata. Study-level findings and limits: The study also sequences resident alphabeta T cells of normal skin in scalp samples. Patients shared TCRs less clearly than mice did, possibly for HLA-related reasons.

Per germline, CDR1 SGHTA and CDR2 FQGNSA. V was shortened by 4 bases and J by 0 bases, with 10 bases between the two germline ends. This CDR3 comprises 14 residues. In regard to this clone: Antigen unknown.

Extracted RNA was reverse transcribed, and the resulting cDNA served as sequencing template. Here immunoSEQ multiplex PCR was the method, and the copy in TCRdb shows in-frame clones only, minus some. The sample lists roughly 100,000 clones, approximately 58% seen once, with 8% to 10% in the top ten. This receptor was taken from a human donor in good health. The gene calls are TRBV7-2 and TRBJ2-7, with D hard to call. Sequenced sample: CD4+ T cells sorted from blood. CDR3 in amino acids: CASSSRISSYEQYF. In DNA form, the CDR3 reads TGTGCCAGCAGCTCCCGCATATCCTCCTACGAGCAGTACTTC.